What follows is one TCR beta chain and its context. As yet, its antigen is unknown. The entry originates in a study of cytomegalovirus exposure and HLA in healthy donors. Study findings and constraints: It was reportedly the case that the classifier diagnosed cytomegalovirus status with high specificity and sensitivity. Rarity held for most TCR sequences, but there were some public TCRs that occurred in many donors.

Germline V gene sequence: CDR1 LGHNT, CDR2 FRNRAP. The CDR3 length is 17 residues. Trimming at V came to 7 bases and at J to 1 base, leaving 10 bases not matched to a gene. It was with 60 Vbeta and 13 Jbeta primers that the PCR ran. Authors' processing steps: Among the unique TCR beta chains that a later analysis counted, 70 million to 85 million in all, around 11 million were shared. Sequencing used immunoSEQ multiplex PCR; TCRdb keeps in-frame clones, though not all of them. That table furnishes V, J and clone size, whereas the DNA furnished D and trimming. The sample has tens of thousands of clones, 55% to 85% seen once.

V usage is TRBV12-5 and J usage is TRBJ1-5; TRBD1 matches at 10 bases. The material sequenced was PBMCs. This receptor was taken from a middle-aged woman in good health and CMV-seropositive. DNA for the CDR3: TGTGCTAGTGTCTGGTTGACAGGGGGCAACAGCAATCAGCCCCAGCATTTT. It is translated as CASVWLTGGNSNQPQHF.